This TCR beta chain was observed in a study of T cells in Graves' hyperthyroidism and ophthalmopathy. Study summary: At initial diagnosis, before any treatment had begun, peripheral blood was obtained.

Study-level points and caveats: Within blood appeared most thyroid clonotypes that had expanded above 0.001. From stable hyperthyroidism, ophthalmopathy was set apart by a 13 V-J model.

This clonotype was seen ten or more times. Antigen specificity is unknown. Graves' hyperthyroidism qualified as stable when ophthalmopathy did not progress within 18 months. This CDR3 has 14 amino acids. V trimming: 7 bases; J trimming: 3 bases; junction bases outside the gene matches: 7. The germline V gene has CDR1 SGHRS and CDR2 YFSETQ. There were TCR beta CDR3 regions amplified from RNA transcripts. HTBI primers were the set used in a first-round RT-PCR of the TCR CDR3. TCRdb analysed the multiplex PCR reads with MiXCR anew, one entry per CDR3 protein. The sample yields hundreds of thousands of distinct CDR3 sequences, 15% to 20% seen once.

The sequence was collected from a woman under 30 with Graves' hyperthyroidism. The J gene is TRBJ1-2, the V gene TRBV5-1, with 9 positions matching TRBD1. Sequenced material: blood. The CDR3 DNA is TGCGCCAGCGGGCCGGGACAGGGCCACTATGGCTACACCTTC. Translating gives CASGPGQGHYGYTF.